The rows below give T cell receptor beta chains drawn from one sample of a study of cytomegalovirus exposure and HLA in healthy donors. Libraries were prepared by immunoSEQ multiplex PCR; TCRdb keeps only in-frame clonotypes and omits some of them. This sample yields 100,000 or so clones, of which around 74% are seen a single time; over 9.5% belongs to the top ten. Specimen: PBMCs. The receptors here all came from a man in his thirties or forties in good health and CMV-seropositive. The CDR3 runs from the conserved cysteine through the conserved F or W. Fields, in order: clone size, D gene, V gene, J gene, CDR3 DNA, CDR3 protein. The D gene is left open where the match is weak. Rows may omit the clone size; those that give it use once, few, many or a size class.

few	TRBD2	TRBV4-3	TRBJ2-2	TGCGCCAGCAGCCAAGTCTCCAGCGGGGCCCGGGAGCTGTTTTTT	CASSQVSSGARELFF
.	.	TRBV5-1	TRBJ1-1	TGCGCCAGCAGCTTGGTTGTTACACAGAACACTGAAGCTTTCTTT	CASSLVVTQNTEAFF
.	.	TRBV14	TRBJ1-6	TGTGCCAGCAGCCAAGGACTCCGCGCCAATGGAATGCCTTATTCACCCCTCCACTTT	CASSQGLRANGMPYSPLHF
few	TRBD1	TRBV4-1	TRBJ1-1	TGCGCCAGCAGCCATCCCCCAGGGGGCACTGAAGCTTTCTTT	CASSHPPGGTEAFF
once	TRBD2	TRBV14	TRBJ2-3	TGTGCCAGCACCGGGGGGGCGAGGACGGGTAGGCAGTATTTT	CASTGGARTGRQYF
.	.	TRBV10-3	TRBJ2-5	TGTGCCATCAGTGATTCCCCCCCGGGGTCAGAGACCCAGTACTTC	CAISDSPPGSETQYF
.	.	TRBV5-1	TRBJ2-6	TGCGCCAGCATCTCCGGGTTCTCTGGGGCCAACGTCCTGACTTTC	CASISGFSGANVLTF
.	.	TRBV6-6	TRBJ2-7	TGTGCCAGCAGTTACTCGTTTACAGGTTCCGACGAGCAGTACTTC	CASSYSFTGSDEQYF
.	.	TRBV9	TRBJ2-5	TGTGCCAGCAGCGCCGAGAAGTTCAAGGAGCTAGAGACCCAGTACTTC	CASSAEKFKELETQYF
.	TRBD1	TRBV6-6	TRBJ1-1	TGTGCCAGCATCATGAACAGGGACAGGGGCAACACTGAAGCTTTCTTT	CASIMNRDRGNTEAFF
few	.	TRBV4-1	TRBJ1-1	TGCGCCAGCAGCCAGGCCTATCGGGGTGGAGACACTGAAGCTTTCTTT	CASSQAYRGGDTEAFF
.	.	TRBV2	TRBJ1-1	TGTGCCAGCAGTGATCAGTCCAGGGTCTTGTCTGAAGCTTTCTTT	CASSDQSRVLSEAFF
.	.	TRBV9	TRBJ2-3	TGTGCCAGCAGAGATTCAGGGGCAGATACGCAGTATTTT	CASRDSGADTQYF
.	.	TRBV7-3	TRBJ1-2	TGTGCCAGCAGCCCGACAACAGGGAGTTCGGGTGGCTACACCTTC	CASSPTTGSSGGYTF
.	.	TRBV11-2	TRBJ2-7	TGTGCCAGCAGCCAAGGGACTGGGACCTCCACCTACGAGCAGTACTTC	CASSQGTGTSTYEQYF
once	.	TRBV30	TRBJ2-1	TGTGCCTGGAGTCCAAGGGGATTGGGCAACAATGAGCAGTTCTTC	CAWSPRGLGNNEQFF
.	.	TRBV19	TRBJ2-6	TGTGCCAGTAGTCTCCCCCCCAGGGCCTCTGGGGCCAACGTCCTGACTTTC	CASSLPPRASGANVLTF
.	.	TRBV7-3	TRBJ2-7	TGTGCCAGCAGTCAAAGTCAGGCCGGCGAGCAGTACTTC	CASSQSQAGEQYF
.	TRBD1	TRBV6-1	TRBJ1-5	TGTGCCAGCAGCCTGACAGGGACCGATCAGCCCCAGCATTTT	CASSLTGTDQPQHF
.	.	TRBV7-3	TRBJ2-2	TGTGCCAGCAGCCGTTCGTCGAACACCGGGGAGCTGTTTTTT	CASSRSSNTGELFF
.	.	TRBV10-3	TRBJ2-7	TGTGCCATCAGTGTACACCCCGGGACTCCCTACGAGCAGTACTTC	CAISVHPGTPYEQYF
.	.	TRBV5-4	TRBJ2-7	TGTGCCAGCAGCTTGGGCGGGACTTTCGAGCAGTACTTC	CASSLGGTFEQYF
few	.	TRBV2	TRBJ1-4	TGTGCCAGCAGAGCCCGGACAGTCCCAACTAATGAAAAACTGTTTTTT	CASRARTVPTNEKLFF
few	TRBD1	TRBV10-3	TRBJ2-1	TGTGCCATCAGTGCACCGGACAGGGGCAATGAGCAGTTCTTC	CAISAPDRGNEQFF
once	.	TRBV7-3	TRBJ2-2	TGTGCCAGCAGCTTATGGGGCACGACCGGGGAGCTGTTTTTT	CASSLWGTTGELFF
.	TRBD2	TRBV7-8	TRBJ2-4	TGTGCCAGCAGCCAGTCTAGCGGGGGGTTCAAAAACATTCAGTACTTC	CASSQSSGGFKNIQYF
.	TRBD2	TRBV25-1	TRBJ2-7	TGTGCCAGCAGGACCCCCACTAGCGGGGGAGATGGGGAGCAGTACTTC	CASRTPTSGGDGEQYF
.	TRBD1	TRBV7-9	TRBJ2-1	TGTGCCAGCAGCCCCGGGCCGGCGGCAGGGGGCCATGAGCAGTTCTTC	CASSPGPAAGGHEQFF
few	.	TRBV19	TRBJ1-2	TGTGCCAGTAGTATGCGGCAGAGCTATGGCTACACCTTC	CASSMRQSYGYTF
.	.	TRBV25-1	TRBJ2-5	TGTGCCAGCAGTGAATACAGTTGGGAGACCCAGTACTTC	CASSEYSWETQYF
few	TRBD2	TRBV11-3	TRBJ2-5	TGTGCCAGCAGCCACGGGACTAGCGGTAGAGAGACCCAGTACTTC	CASSHGTSGRETQYF
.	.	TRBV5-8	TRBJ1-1	TGTGCCAGCAGCGCTGCGGCACCACACGGGGTCCTCGTCAGGAACACTGAAGCTTTCTTT	CASSAAAPHGVLVRNTEAFF
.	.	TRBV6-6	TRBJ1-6	TGTGCCAGCAGTGCCCGGGCCGGGGGGCAATATTCACCCCTCCACTTT	CASSARAGGQYSPLHF
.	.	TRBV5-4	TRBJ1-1	TGTGCCAGCACCTCCCGGCCGGGACTCAAGAACACTGAAGCTTTCTTT	CASTSRPGLKNTEAFF
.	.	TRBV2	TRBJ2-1	TGTGCCAGCAAAACTGACAGCTACAATGAGCAGTTCTTC	CASKTDSYNEQFF
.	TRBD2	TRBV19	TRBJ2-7	TGTGCCAGTAGCGATCCCGGGACTAGCGACGCCTACGAGCAGTACTTC	CASSDPGTSDAYEQYF
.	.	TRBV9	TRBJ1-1	TGTGCCAGCAGCGCCCCCGGCACTGAAGCTTTCTTT	CASSAPGTEAFF
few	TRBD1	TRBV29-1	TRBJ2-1	TGCAGCGTTGATAATCGGGGGACAGGGGACAATGAGCAGTTCTTC	CSVDNRGTGDNEQFF
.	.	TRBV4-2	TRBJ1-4	TGTGCCAGCAGCCAAGATCCGACTAATGAAAAACTGTTTTTT	CASSQDPTNEKLFF
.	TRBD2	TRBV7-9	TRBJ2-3	TGTGCCAGCAGCTTAGCTGGCGGGGGGGCCTTAGATACGCAGTATTTT	CASSLAGGGALDTQYF
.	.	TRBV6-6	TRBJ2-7	TGTGCTAGCACTCCAGGAACCTACGAGCAGTACTTC	CASTPGTYEQYF
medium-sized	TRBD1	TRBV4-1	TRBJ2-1	TGCGCCAGCAGCCAATGGACAGGGGAGACGAATGAGCAGTTCTTC	CASSQWTGETNEQFF
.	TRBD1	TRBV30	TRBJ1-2	TGTGCCTGGAACTTGGGACAGGGGAACTATGGCTACACCTTC	CAWNLGQGNYGYTF
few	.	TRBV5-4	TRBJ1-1	TGTGCCAGCAGCTGGGTCAGGGACACTGAAGCTTTCTTT	CASSWVRDTEAFF
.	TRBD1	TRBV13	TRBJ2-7	TGTGCCAGCAGCCAAATTACAGGGGGCGGAATCCACGAGCAGTACTTC	CASSQITGGGIHEQYF
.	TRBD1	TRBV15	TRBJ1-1	TGTGCCACCAGCAGAGGGGGACAGACTGAAGCTTTCTTT	CATSRGGQTEAFF